The rows below give T cell receptor beta chains drawn from one sample of a study of blood T cells in healthy people across ages. TCRdb called the 5' RACE reads again in MiXCR, with one record for every CDR3 protein. The table has 700,000 or so distinct CDR3 sequences, 22% seen once; the top ten hold 22%. The sequenced material came from blood. Every receptor here comes from a man in his 70s in good health. CDR3s include the opening cysteine and the closing phenylalanine or tryptophan. A D gene is named only where the DNA matches it firmly. For some rows the clone size is stated as once, few or many, or as a class when expanded; others skip it.

TRBV5-1	TRBD2	few	TRBJ2-5	TGCGCCAGCAGCTTGGTACTAGCGGGGGGATCGCAAGAGACCCAGTACTTC	CASSLVLAGGSQETQYF
TRBV12-3/TRBV12-4	TRBD2	-	TRBJ2-3	TGTGCCAGCAGCCCTAGCGGGGTTGGAGATACGCAGTATTTT	CASSPSGVGDTQYF
TRBV30	TRBD1	few	TRBJ2-5	TGTGCCTGGAAGGTGGGACAGGGCCGGACCCAGTACTTC	CAWKVGQGRTQYF
TRBV6-6	-	-	TRBJ1-3	TGTGCCAGCAGTCAGGGACAATATGGAAACACCATATATTTT	CASSQGQYGNTIYF
TRBV20-1	TRBD2	-	TRBJ2-4	TGCAGTGCTACCCCCGGCGGGGGCAAAAACATTCAGTACTTC	CSATPGGGKNIQYF
TRBV5-1	-	-	TRBJ2-1	TGCGCCAGCAGCTTACAACCCTACGGGGCCTACAATGAGCAGTTCTTC	CASSLQPYGAYNEQFF
TRBV20-1	-	few	TRBJ2-7	TGCAGTGCTAGAGTGGACACGGCCTCCTACGAGCAGTACTTC	CSARVDTASYEQYF
TRBV28	-	-	TRBJ2-1	TGTGCCAGCAGCTATACAGGGGACTATGAGCAGTTCTTC	CASSYTGDYEQFF
TRBV20-1	-	-	TRBJ2-6	TGCAGTGCTAGATCTAGGACACAAACCCGCTCTGGGACCAACGTCCTGACTTTC	CSARSRTQTRSGTNVLTF
TRBV5-1	TRBD2	many	TRBJ2-3	TGCGCCAGCAGCTCTCAGACTAGCGCAGATACGCAGTATTTT	CASSSQTSADTQYF
TRBV12-3/TRBV12-4	TRBD1	-	TRBJ1-6	TGTGCCAGCAGCTTGACAGGGGAGTTTCTTAATTCACCCCTCCACTTT	CASSLTGEFLNSPLHF
TRBV6-6	TRBD2	-	TRBJ2-7	TGTGCCAGCAGTACTAGCGGGGGGCACCCCTACGAGCAGTACTTC	CASSTSGGHPYEQYF
TRBV5-1	TRBD1	-	TRBJ1-1	TGCGCCAGCAGCATCGACAGGGGGCGAGTCACTGAAGCTTTCTTT	CASSIDRGRVTEAFF
TRBV9	TRBD1	-	TRBJ2-3	TGTGCCAGCAGCGTTGGGACAGGGAAAGGAACAGATACGCAGTATTTT	CASSVGTGKGTDTQYF
TRBV12-3/TRBV12-4	TRBD2	few	TRBJ2-3	TGTGCCAGCATCAAAGCGGGGGGTATAGATACGCAGTATTTT	CASIKAGGIDTQYF
TRBV27	-	few	TRBJ1-4	TGTGCCAGCAGGACCTTGACAGAGAATGAAAAACTGTTTTTT	CASRTLTENEKLFF
TRBV9	-	few	TRBJ2-5	TGTGCCAGCAGCCCTGAGACAGGTCAAAGAGGAGAGACCCAGTACTTC	CASSPETGQRGETQYF
TRBV20-1	TRBD2	once	TRBJ2-7	TGCAGTGCTCCGACTAGCGGGGGAATCCACGAGCAGTACTTC	CSAPTSGGIHEQYF
TRBV4-3	TRBD2	-	TRBJ2-1	TGCGCCAGCAGCCCTAGCGGGAGGGCCCGGGAGCAGTTCTTC	CASSPSGRAREQFF
TRBV6-6	-	-	TRBJ2-1	TGTGCCAGCACCTCAGGGGCTATCTACAATGAGCAGTTCTTC	CASTSGAIYNEQFF